The 22 T cell receptor beta chains below come from one sample, sequenced in a study of shared clonotypes between healthy human individuals. Produced via immunoSEQ multiplex PCR; TCRdb's table is partial and in-frame only. This table has 2 million to 3 million clones, more than 85% appearing once. Sequences were obtained from naive CD4+ T cells from PBMCs. Subset reported: CD45RA+ positively selected. Source of these receptors: a man aged 18 to 35 in good health. Some clones in this sample may be carry-over from other donors' samples.

The V gene is TRBV6-1, the J gene TRBJ1-4, with TRBD1 identical over 8 bases. This CDR3 spans 14 amino acids. Per the germline V gene, CDR1 is MNHNS and CDR2 is SASEGT. V gave up 7 bases and J gave up 8 bases; unmatched junction bases: 9. The CDR3 bases are TGTGCCAGCAAAATTACAGGGGGGCCAGAAAAACTGTTTTTT. Residues: CASKITGGPEKLFF.

V usage is TRBV4-1 and J usage is TRBJ2-3; D is possibly TRBD2 (6 bases). This CDR3 spans 17 amino acids. Germline V lookup: CDR1 MGHRA, CDR2 YSYEKL. V lost 1 base, J lost 2 bases, and 16 bases lay in between. CDR3 DNA sequence: TGCGCCAGCAGCCAAGGGGTAGGGAGGCTAAACACAGATACGCAGTATTTT. It translates to CASSQGVGRLNTDTQYF.

The V and J genes are TRBV11-2 and TRBJ1-2; D gene unclear. CDR3 size: 13 residues. Germline CDR1 SGHAT, CDR2 FQNNGV. Deletions cut 5 bases from V and 7 bases from J, with 14 bases between. The CDR3 region has the DNA TGTGCCAGCAGCCCCGCAAGTGGGCTTGGCTACACCTTC. This codes for CASSPASGLGYTF.

The chain uses TRBV25-1 and TRBJ2-3; D perhaps matches TRBD2 (6 bases). V lost 2 bases and J 2 bases, leaving 14 bases between the germline ends. This CDR3 is 16 amino acids long. Germline V gene data show CDR1 as MGHDK and CDR2 as SYGVNS. CDR3 nucleotide sequence: TGTGCCAGCAGTGAAGGTGGGAGGTGGTTCACAGATACGCAGTATTTT. Its translation is CASSEGGRWFTDTQYF.

Note on this clone: The sample has other DNA sequences that encode this CDR3 too. V gene TRBV7-6 combines with J gene TRBJ2-7; D may be TRBD1 (5 bases). Germline values: CDR1 SGHVS, CDR2 FNYEAQ. Trimming left V 0 bases short and J 5 bases short, with 5 bases between. The CDR3 has 12 residues. CDR3 region: CASSLAGDEQYF. CDR3 in DNA: TGTGCCAGCAGCTTAGCAGGGGACGAGCAGTACTTC.

This chain links TRBV6-5 with TRBJ2-7; the match to TRBD2 covers 14 bases. V lost 5 bases to trimming and J lost 12 bases; unmatched junction nucleotides: 9. The V gene's germline CDR1 is MNHEY and CDR2 SVGAGI. This CDR3 is 14 amino acids long. CDR3 loop: CASSETGGLAGVYF. The CDR3 coding sequence is TGTGCCAGCAGTGAGACAGGGGGACTAGCGGGAGTGTACTTC.

This clone was detected only a few times. V gene TRBV25-1 combines with J gene TRBJ2-4; TRBD1 matches 10 bases. The CDR3 covers 12 residues. The V gene end was trimmed by 4 bases and the J gene end by 15 bases; junction bases not matched to a gene: 6. The V gene's germline CDR1 is MGHDK and CDR2 SYGVNS. The CDR3 sequence is CASSVRDRGSYF. CDR3 DNA: TGTGCCAGCAGTGTACGGGACAGGGGATCGTACTTC.

This chain uses TRBV5-1 with TRBJ2-5, with D uncertain. Trimming left V 3 bases short and J 6 bases short, with 12 bases between. This CDR3 has 13 amino acids. Per germline, CDR1 SGHRS and CDR2 YFSETQ. The CDR3 coding sequence is TGCGCCAGCAGCTACTCCAGGAGCCAGACCCAGTACTTC. It translates to CASSYSRSQTQYF.

The chain employs TRBV19 and TRBJ2-2, with D possibly being TRBD1 (6 bases). Germline loops: CDR1 LNHDA, CDR2 SQIVND (reference sequence). The V end lost 2 bases, the J end lost 2 bases, and 9 bases lay between the germline ends. This CDR3 has 15 amino acids. CDR3 sequence (DNA): TGTGCCAGTAGTATAATCAGGGGTAACACCGGGGAGCTGTTTTTT. Residues: CASSIIRGNTGELFF.

The gene calls are TRBV5-1 and TRBJ1-3; D is uncertain. Germline V gene lookup returns CDR1 SGHRS and CDR2 YFSETQ. The germline V and J ends were trimmed by 3 bases and 0 bases, with 7 bases remaining between them. The length of the CDR3 is 14 residues. The CDR3 bases are TGCGCCAGCAGCTACGGGGTCTCTGGAAACACCATATATTTT. This encodes CASSYGVSGNTIYF.

The V call is TRBV30, the J call TRBJ2-7, with 14 bases fitting TRBD2. Germline CDR1 and CDR2: GTSNPN and SVGIG (reference sequence). J lost 1 base, V lost 6 bases, and 5 bases had no gene match. This CDR3 comprises 15 residues. The CDR3: CACTGTSGRSYEQYF. For the CDR3, the DNA is TGTGCCTGCACCGGGACTAGCGGGAGATCCTACGAGCAGTACTTC. Full variable domain (missing parts from reference TRBV30 and TRBJ2-7): SQTIHQWPATLVQPVGSPLSLECTVEGTSNPNLYWYRQAAGRGLQLLFYSVGIGQISSEVPQNLSASRPQDRQFILSSKKLLLSDSGFYLCACTGTSGRSYEQYFGPGTRLTVT.

On this clone: Other nucleotide sequences from this sample produce the same CDR3. The chain is built from TRBV28 and TRBJ1-1; D remains ambiguous. The CDR3 is 12 residues long. V lost 2 bases and J 5 bases, leaving 6 bases between the germline ends. CDR1 MDHEN and CDR2 SYDVKM come from the germline V gene. CDR3 sequence reads: CASSLLVTEAFF. In nucleotides, the CDR3 is TGTGCCAGCAGTTTACTCGTTACTGAAGCTTTCTTT.

This chain uses TRBV9 with TRBJ1-4, with 7 bases lining up with TRBD1. V shed 5 bases and J 3 bases; nucleotides not matched to a gene: 4. This CDR3 is 14 amino acids long. Germline V gene data show CDR1 as SGDLS and CDR2 as YYNGEE. CDR3 nucleotides: TGTGCCAGCAGTGACAGGGTTTCTAATGAAAAACTGTTTTTT. Translation: CASSDRVSNEKLFF. The full variable domain, its missing parts supplied by reference TRBV9 and TRBJ1-4, is DSGVTQTPKHLITATGQRVTLRCSPRSGDLSVYWYQQSLDQGLQFLIQYYNGEERAKGNILERFSAQQFPDLHSELNLSSLELGDSALYFCASSDRVSNEKLFFGSGTQLSVL.

V gene TRBV6-5 combines with J gene TRBJ1-4; possible D gene TRBD1, 5 bases. This CDR3 comprises 14 residues. Germline CDR1 reads MNHEY; CDR2 reads SVGAGI. Trimming took 10 bases from V and 3 from J, leaving 15 bases between them. The CDR3 DNA sequence: TGTGCCACCTCCCCAGGGAGGCCTAATGAAAAACTGTTTTTT. The encoded protein is CATSPGRPNEKLFF.

About this clone itself: Other nucleotide sequences from this sample produce the same CDR3. In DNA, the CDR3 is TGTGCCACCAGCAGAGTCCGGGGGCAGGGATACAATGAGCAGTTCTTC. The encoded protein is CATSRVRGQGYNEQFF. J is TRBJ2-1 and V is TRBV15; possibly TRBD1 or TRBD2 for D (6 bases each). The germline V and J ends were trimmed by 1 base and 4 bases, with 14 bases remaining between them. Germline CDR1 reads LNHNV; CDR2 reads YYDKDF (reference sequence). This CDR3 comprises 16 residues.

This clone was observed once. V is TRBV28 and J is TRBJ2-2, with 12 nucleotides matching TRBD2. Germline V gene sequence: CDR1 MDHEN, CDR2 SYDVKM. This CDR3 comprises 15 residues. V shed 7 bases, J shed 6 bases, and the junction held 6 bases outside the gene matches. CDR3 in amino acids: CASMGTSGFAGELFF. CDR3 bases: TGTGCCAGCATGGGGACTAGCGGGTTCGCCGGGGAGCTGTTTTTT.

The chain joins TRBV18 to TRBJ1-2; tentative D call: TRBD1 (5 bases). The CDR3 has 16 residues. The germline V gene encodes CDR1 KGHSH and CDR2 LQKENI. V was pared by 4 bases and J by 4 bases, with 19 bases between. The CDR3 DNA reads TGTGCCAGCTCACTCCAACCCGGGACCGGAGTCTATGGCTACACCTTC. Translated, it gives CASSLQPGTGVYGYTF. The full variable domain, completed using reference TRBV18 and TRBJ1-2, is NAGVMQNPRHLVRRRGQEARLRCSPMKGHSHVYWYRQLPEEGLKFMVYLQKENIIDESGMPKERFSAEFPKEGPSILRIQQVVRGDSAAYFCASSLQPGTGVYGYTFGSGTRLTVV.

The rearrangement links TRBV7-2 to TRBJ2-3; D gene ambiguous. The V and J ends lost 2 bases and 6 bases respectively, with 9 bases between them. There are 13 residues in the CDR3. CDR1 and CDR2 (germline): SGHTA, FQGNSA. CDR3 sequence: CASSLLWSDTQYF. In DNA, the CDR3 is TGTGCCAGCAGCTTACTGTGGTCGGATACGCAGTATTTT.

V and J are TRBV5-1 and TRBJ2-3; TRBD1 aligns across 12 bases. J was trimmed by 6 bases and V by 3 bases; bases with no gene match: 8. This CDR3 comprises 16 residues. Germline V gives CDR1 SGHRS, CDR2 YFSETQ. Here the CDR3 DNA reads TGCGCCAGCAGCTCAGGGACAGGGGGCGCGTTTGATACGCAGTATTTT. Encoded protein: CASSSGTGGAFDTQYF.

This sequence joins TRBV7-6 and TRBJ2-7, with D maybe TRBD1 (5 bases). V lost 3 bases, J lost 7 bases, and 16 bases lay in between. Germline V gene data show CDR1 as SGHVS and CDR2 as FNYEAQ. The CDR3 consists of 14 residues. CDR3 nucleotides: TGTGCCAGCAGCTTTGGTCAGCCAAAGGGGGAGCAGTACTTC. Its translation: CASSFGQPKGEQYF.

This clone turned up a few times. This chain uses TRBV7-8 with TRBJ1-1; TRBD1 might be the D (5 bases). With 5 bases removed from V and 5 bases from J, the gap between germline ends came to 12 bases. Germline CDR1 SGHVS, CDR2 FQNEAQ. CDR3 size: 13 residues. The CDR3 DNA is TGTGCCAGCAGCCTCAGGGTTGCGACTGAAGCTTTCTTT. Its translation is CASSLRVATEAFF.

The chain uses TRBV7-7 and TRBJ2-1; TRBD2 might be the D (6 bases). This CDR3 is built from 12 residues. Germline lookup yields CDR1 SSHAT and CDR2 FNYEAQ (reference sequence). V lost 5 bases to trimming and J lost 10 bases, with 12 bases between them. In nucleotides, the CDR3 is TGTGCCAGCAGCCCCGATAGCGGCGAGCAGTTCTTC. Its translation is CASSPDSGEQFF.